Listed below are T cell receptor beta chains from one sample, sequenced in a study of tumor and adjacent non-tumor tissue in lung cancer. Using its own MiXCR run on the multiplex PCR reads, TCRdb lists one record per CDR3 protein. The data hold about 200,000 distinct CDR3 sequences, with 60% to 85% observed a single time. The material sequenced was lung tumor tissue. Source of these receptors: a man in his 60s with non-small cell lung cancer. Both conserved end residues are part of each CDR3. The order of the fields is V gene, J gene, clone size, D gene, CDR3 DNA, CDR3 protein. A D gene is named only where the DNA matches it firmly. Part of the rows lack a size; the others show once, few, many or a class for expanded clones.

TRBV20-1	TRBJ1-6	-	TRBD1	TGCAGTGCTAGAGGACAGGGTCAGACTTTAAGGTCACACCTCCACTTT	CSARGQGQTLRSHLHF
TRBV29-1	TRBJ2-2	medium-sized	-	TGCAGCGTTGATGGGCAGGGGAACACCGGGGAGCTGTTTTTT	CSVDGQGNTGELFF
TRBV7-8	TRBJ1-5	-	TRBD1	TGTGCCAGTAGCTTAACTCCGGGACAGGATCAGCCCCAGCATTTT	CASSLTPGQDQPQHF
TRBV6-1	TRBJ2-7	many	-	TGTGCCAGCAAAGGGCAGGGGAGGTACGAGCAGTACTTC	CASKGQGRYEQYF
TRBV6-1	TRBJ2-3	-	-	TGTGCCAGCAGGACGGGTGACGGGAAGACAGATACGCAGTATTTT	CASRTGDGKTDTQYF
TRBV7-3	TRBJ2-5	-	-	TGTGCCAGCAGCCACTATGAGAGAGAGACCCAGTACTTC	CASSHYERETQYF
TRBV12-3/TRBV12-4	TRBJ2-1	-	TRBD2	TGTACCAGCATACGAGAGGGACTAGCGGGAGAGGTGCAGTTCTTC	CTSIREGLAGEVQFF
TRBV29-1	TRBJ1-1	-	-	TGCAGCGTTGAAGATGGATCCCCTGAAGTTTTCTTT	CSVEDGSPEVFF
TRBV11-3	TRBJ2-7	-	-	TGTGCCAGCATCTTAGACAGTTCCCACGAGCAGTACTTC	CASILDSSHEQYF
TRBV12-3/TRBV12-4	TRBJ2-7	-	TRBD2	TGTGCCAGCAGTTTTCCGATTTCAGCGGGGAGATACGAGCAGTACTTC	CASSFPISAGRYEQYF
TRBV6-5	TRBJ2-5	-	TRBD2	TGTGCCATCAGTTATACCGGGACCGCGGGAGCCCAGTACTTC	CAISYTGTAGAQYF
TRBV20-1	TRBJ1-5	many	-	TGCAGTGCTAGCGGGGCAGGGAATCAGCCCCAGCATTTT	CSASGAGNQPQHF
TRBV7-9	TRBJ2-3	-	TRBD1	TGTGCCAGCAGCGCGACAGGGCCAGATACGCAGTATTTT	CASSATGPDTQYF
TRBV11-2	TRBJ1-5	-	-	TGTGCCAGCAGCTTAGAAAGGAACAGCGATCAGCCCCAGCATTTT	CASSLERNSDQPQHF
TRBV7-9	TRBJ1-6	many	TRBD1	TGTGCCAGCAGCTTAGCCCTTCGCCATGGACAGGGGGCGTATTCACCCCTCCACTTT	CASSLALRHGQGAYSPLHF
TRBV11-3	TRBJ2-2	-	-	TGTGTCAGCAGACGTGACTATGCGAACACCGGGGAGCTGTTTTTT	CVSRRDYANTGELFF
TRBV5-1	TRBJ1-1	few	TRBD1	TGCGCATCCAATGAGGGGGCGGGTACTGAAGCTTTCTTT	CASNEGAGTEAFF
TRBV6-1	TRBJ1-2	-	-	TGTGACAGCAGTAAGGATTATGGCTACACCTTC	CDSSKDYGYTF
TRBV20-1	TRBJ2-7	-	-	TGCAGTGCATTGACCAGTCGGGGTATCTACGAGCAGTACTTC	CSALTSRGIYEQYF
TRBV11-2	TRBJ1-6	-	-	TGCGCCTGCAGCTTATACCCCACGGACGCGTTTAAGCCACCCCTCCACTTT	CACSLYPTDAFKPPLHF
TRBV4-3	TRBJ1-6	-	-	TGCGCCAGCAGCCAGGACCCGGGACAAGGTCTCTATTCGCCCCTCCGCTTT	CASSQDPGQGLYSPLRF
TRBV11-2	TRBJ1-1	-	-	TGTGCCAGCAGTTTTGCGGCAGGACTTAGGGAAGCTTTCTTT	CASSFAAGLREAFF
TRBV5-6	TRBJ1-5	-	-	TGTGCCAGCAGCTTGTGGTCTGCCCATCAGCCCCAGCATTTT	CASSLWSAHQPQHF
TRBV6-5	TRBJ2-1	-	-	TGTGCCAGCACATGGCTCGCTGAGCAGTTCTTC	CASTWLAEQFF
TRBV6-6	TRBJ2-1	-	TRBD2	TGTGCCAACAGTCTAGACTACATCGGGAGGTTCTTT	CANSLDYIGRFF
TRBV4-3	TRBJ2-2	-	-	TGCGCCAGCAGCCCTCGGACAAGAAGGAACACCGGGGAGCTGTTTTTT	CASSPRTRRNTGELFF
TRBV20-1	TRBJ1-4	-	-	TGCTGTATCTTATCTAATGAAAAACTGCTTTTT	CCILSNEKLLF
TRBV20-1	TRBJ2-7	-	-	TGCGGTGAGAGAGGGGACGAGCAGTACTTC	CGERGDEQYF
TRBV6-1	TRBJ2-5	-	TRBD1	TGTGCCAGTTTGGGACAGAATCGAGAGACCCAGTACTTC	CASLGQNRETQYF
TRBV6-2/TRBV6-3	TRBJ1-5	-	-	TGTGCCAGCAGATACTCAGGGGCACAGCCCCAGCATTTT	CASRYSGAQPQHF
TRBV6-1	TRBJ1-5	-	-	TGTGCCAGCATCCGTACAGGGTTAGATCGGCCCCAGCATTTT	CASIRTGLDRPQHF
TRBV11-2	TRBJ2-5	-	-	TGTGCCAACAGCTCTACTTGGGAAGAGACCCAGTACTTC	CANSSTWEETQYF
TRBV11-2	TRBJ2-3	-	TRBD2	TGTGCCAGCAGATTACAGCGGGGAAGCACAGATACGCATTATTTT	CASRLQRGSTDTHYF
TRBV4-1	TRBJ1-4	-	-	TGCGCAAGCATCGAATCGGATGGCAGGGGTGAAAAACTGTTTTTT	CASIESDGRGEKLFF
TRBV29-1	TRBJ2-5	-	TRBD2	TGCAGCGTCCTGAGCGGGGACGCGATAGAGGCCCAGTACTTC	CSVLSGDAIEAQYF
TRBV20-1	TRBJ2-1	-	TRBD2	TGCAATGCTACCGAAGCTAGCGGGAGGAGGGCTGAGCAGTTCTTC	CNATEASGRRAEQFF
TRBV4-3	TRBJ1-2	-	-	TGCGCCAGCAGCCAGTACGGGACCTATGACTACACCTTC	CASSQYGTYDYTF
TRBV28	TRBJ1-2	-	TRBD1	TGTGCCAGCATCCGGGACCTTACAGGGGGCGGAGTCTACACCTTC	CASIRDLTGGGVYTF
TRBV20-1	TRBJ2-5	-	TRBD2	TGCAGTGCTCCTTTGCGGGGAGGGATGGGGGAGACCCAGTACTTC	CSAPLRGGMGETQYF
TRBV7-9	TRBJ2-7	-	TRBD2	TGTGCCAGCAGCTTCACCGGACTAGCGAAGAGCTCCTACGAGCAGTACTTC	CASSFTGLAKSSYEQYF
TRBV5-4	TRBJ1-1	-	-	TGTTCCAGCAGCCCTGATGGGGGGAGGAACACTGAAACTTTCTTT	CSSSPDGGRNTETFF
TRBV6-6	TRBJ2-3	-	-	TGTGCCAGCAGGACAGGCAATCAGCCCCAGTATTTT	CASRTGNQPQYF
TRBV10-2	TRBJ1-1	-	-	TGCACCAGCAGTGAGTCTTACAGAAGGAAAGAGAACACTGAAGCTTTCTTT	CTSSESYRRKENTEAFF
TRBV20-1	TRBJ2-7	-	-	TGCAGTGCTAGACGGGCCGGGGCCTACGAGCAGTACTTC	CSARRAGAYEQYF
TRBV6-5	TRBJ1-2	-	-	TGTGCCAGCACCCTCCCTTCGTGGGGAGAGGTGTTTGGCTACACCTTC	CASTLPSWGEVFGYTF
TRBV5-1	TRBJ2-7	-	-	TGCGCCAGCAATGAGGGCTACGAGCAGTACTTC	CASNEGYEQYF